These 11 T cell receptor beta chains came from one sample sequenced in a study of beta chain features in type 1 diabetes. Study-wide results and caveats: There was a moderate but significant shortening of TCRB CDR3s in all four CD4+ subsets of Type 1 diabetes patients.

Reverse transcription of all isolated RNA meant that expressed TCRB transcripts were sequenced. The repertoire was sequenced with immunoSEQ multiplex PCR; TCRdb's copy has only in-frame clones and lacks some. The data contain around 250,000 clones, approximately 15% of them singletons. The antigens these receptors bind are not known. The material sequenced was naive CD4+ T cells from blood. The receptors stem from a young man with type 1 diabetes.

The chain has TRBV7-2 and TRBJ2-3; no reliable D call. Trimming pared 4 bases from V and 1 base from J, leaving 12 bases between. The CDR3 consists of 15 residues. The V gene's germline CDR1 is SGHTA and CDR2 FQGNSA. The CDR3 loop is CASSYRSAGTDTQYF. In DNA, the CDR3 is TGTGCCAGCAGCTATCGAAGCGCTGGCACAGATACGCAGTATTTT.

This clone was detected only a few times. The chain is built from TRBV5-1 and TRBJ2-1, with TRBD2 matching over 9 bases. The CDR3 is 14 residues long. Germline V gives CDR1 SGHRS, CDR2 YFSETQ. The V segment lost 4 bases and the J segment 6 bases; nucleotides outside the gene matches: 5. The CDR3 DNA is TGCGCCAGCAGCCCGGGACTAGCATTCAATGAGCAGTTCTTC. Residues: CASSPGLAFNEQFF.

There are a few counts of this clone. The gene calls are TRBV6-5 and TRBJ1-2, with TRBD1 matching over 9 bases. V was pared by 6 bases and J by 5 bases, with 4 bases of the junction left unmatched. Germline V gene data show CDR1 as MNHEY and CDR2 as SVGAGI. This CDR3 comprises 13 residues. This CDR3 is CASRTTGGYGYTF. In nucleotides, the CDR3 is TGTGCCAGCAGAACGACAGGGGGATATGGCTACACCTTC.

The chain is built from TRBV30 and TRBJ2-7, with a tentative D call TRBD1 (5 bases). Germline CDR1 reads GTSNPN; CDR2 reads SVGIG (reference sequence). V lost 7 bases and J 3 bases, leaving 10 bases between the germline ends. This CDR3 is built from 11 residues. For the CDR3, the DNA is TGTGCCTTGAGACAGAACTACGAGCAGTACTTC. Translating it yields CALRQNYEQYF.

The rearrangement joins TRBV6-4 to TRBJ1-5; no clear D gene. CDR1 is MRHNA, CDR2 SNTAGT, per germline. Trimming pared 2 bases from V and 3 bases from J, leaving 8 bases between. The CDR3 is 14 amino acids. DNA of the CDR3: TGTGCCAGCAGTGACGAGCCTTCCAATCAGCCCCAGCATTTT. This encodes CASSDEPSNQPQHF.

In its sample, this clone was seen a few times. The chain links TRBV14 to TRBJ1-6; D unclear. This CDR3 contains 14 residues. Germline CDR1 SGHDN, CDR2 FVKESK. V shed 1 base and J shed 3 bases, with 4 bases lying between them. The DNA of the CDR3 is TGTGCCAGCAGCCAAGCGGGCTATAATTCACCCCTCCACTTT. As protein: CASSQAGYNSPLHF.

This chain links TRBV7-9 with TRBJ1-1, with D possibly being TRBD1 (5 bases). Per germline, CDR1 SEHNR and CDR2 FQNEAQ (reference sequence). Between the trimmed V and J ends, which lost 5 bases and 7 bases, there was a span of 14 bases. The CDR3 has 13 residues. The CDR3 DNA reads as TGTGCCAGCAGCCCCTCAGGGCAGATTGAAGCTTTCTTT. Protein sequence: CASSPSGQIEAFF.

The chain joins TRBV9 to TRBJ2-5; TRBD2 aligns across 10 bases. The V gene end was trimmed by 1 base and the J gene end by 5 bases; junction bases not matched to a gene: 8. Germline CDR1 and CDR2: SGDLS and YYNGEE. The CDR3 runs to 16 residues. CDR3 DNA sequence: TGTGCCAGCAGCGTATCATCTACTAGCGGGGCGGAGACCCAGTACTTC. Its protein product is CASSVSSTSGAETQYF.

The genes are TRBV11-2 and TRBJ1-2, with TRBD1 matching 9 bases. This CDR3 is 14 amino acids long. CDR1 SGHAT and CDR2 FQNNGV come from the germline V gene. V lost 5 bases and J lost 2; bases outside the gene matches: 3. The CDR3 sequence: CASSRDRANYGYTF. As DNA, the CDR3 is TGTGCCAGCAGCCGGGACAGGGCAAACTATGGCTACACCTTC.

V usage is TRBV7-2 and J usage is TRBJ1-5; D uncertain. The ends were cut back, 2 bases at V and 2 bases at J, with 10 bases in the middle. This CDR3 comprises 15 residues. CDR1 is SGHTA, CDR2 FQGNSA, per germline. CDR3: CASSLSGSGNQPQHF. In DNA, the CDR3 is TGTGCCAGCAGCTTATCGGGGTCGGGCAATCAGCCCCAGCATTTT.

The chain has TRBV9 and TRBJ2-4; 8 bases match TRBD2. The CDR3 has 15 amino acids. The V gene end was trimmed by 0 bases and the J gene end by 6 bases; junction bases not matched to a gene: 5. Germline V gene sequence: CDR1 SGDLS, CDR2 YYNGEE. CDR3 amino acids: CASSVDPGGLNIQYF. CDR3 nucleotides: TGTGCCAGCAGCGTAGACCCGGGGGGGTTAAACATTCAGTACTTC.